This TCR beta chain comes out of a study of T cell responses to AZD1222 COVID-19 vaccine. TCRdb's table, derived via immunoSEQ multiplex PCR, lists solely in-frame clones and lacks some. The table lists approximately 120,000 clones, 80% to 90% of them singletons. The study's findings and limits: Vaccine-associated CD4 TCRs ranged over spike, dominating at 160-218 and 743-854. Nearly half of spike-specific TCRs reportedly target unmutated variant regions.

In regard to this clone: The antigen is unknown.

Trimming cost V 2 bases and J 5 bases, with 11 bases left between them. CDR1 and CDR2 (germline): SGHDT, YYEEEE. CDR3 length: 15 residues. J is TRBJ1-6 and V is TRBV5-6; D call uncertain. Sequencing was performed on peripheral blood, taken 28 days after the second AZD1222 dose. The clonotype originates from an adult who received the AZD1222 COVID-19 vaccine. CDR3 in amino acids: CASSFFPENNSPLHF. CDR3 in DNA: TGTGCCAGCAGCTTCTTCCCCGAGAATAATTCACCCCTCCACTTT. The full variable domain, completed using reference TRBV5-6 and TRBJ1-6, is DAGVTQSPTHLIKTRGQQVTLRCSPKSGHDTVSWYQQALGQGPQFIFQYYEEEERQRGNFPDRFSGHQFPNYSSELNVNALLLGDSALYLCASSFFPENNSPLHFGNGTRLTVT.